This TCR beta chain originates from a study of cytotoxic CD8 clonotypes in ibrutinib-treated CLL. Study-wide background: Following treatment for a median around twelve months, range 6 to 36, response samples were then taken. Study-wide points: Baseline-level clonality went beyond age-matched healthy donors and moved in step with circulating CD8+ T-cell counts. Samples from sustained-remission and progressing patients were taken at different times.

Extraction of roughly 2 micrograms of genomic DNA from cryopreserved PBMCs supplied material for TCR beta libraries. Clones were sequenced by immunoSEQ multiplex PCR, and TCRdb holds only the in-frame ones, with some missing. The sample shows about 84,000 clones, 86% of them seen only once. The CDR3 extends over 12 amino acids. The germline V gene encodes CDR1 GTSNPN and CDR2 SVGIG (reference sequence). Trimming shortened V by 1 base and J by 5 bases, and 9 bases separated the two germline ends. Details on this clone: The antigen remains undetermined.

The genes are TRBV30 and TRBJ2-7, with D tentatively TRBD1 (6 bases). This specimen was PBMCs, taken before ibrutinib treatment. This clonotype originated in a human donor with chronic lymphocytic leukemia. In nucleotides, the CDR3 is TGTGCCTGGAGTGCCCACAGGGACGAGCAGTACTTC. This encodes CAWSAHRDEQYF.